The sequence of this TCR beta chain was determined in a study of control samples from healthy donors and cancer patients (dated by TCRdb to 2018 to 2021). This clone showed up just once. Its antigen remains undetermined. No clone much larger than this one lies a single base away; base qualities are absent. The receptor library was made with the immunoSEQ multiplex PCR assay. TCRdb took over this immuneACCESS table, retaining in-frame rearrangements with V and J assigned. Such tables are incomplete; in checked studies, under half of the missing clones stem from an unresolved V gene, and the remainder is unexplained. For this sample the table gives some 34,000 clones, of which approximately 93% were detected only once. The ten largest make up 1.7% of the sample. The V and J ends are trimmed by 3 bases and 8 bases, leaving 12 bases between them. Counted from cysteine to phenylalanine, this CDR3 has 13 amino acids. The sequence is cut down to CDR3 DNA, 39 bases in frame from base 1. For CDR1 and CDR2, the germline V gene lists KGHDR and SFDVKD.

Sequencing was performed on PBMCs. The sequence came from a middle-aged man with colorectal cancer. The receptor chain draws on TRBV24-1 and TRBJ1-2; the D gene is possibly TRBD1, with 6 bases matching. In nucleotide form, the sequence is TGTGCCACCAGTGATGGGGGGCGCCAAGGCTACACCTTC. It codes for CATSDGGRQGYTF.